The sequence of this T cell receptor (beta chain) was determined in a study of identical twins. This clonotype was picked up many times. TCRdb ran MiXCR on the 5' RACE reads and lists one entry per CDR3 protein. The repertoire holds approximately 220,000 distinct CDR3 sequences, with around 6.9% as singletons. Per the germline V gene, CDR1 is SGHDN and CDR2 is FVKESK. The V end lost 6 bases, the J end lost 5 bases, and 14 bases lay between the germline ends. The CDR3 contains 13 residues. In addition, the sample was reused for a study of yellow fever vaccine responses in identical twins.

This clonotype was obtained from a woman under 30 in good health. Sequenced: memory (CD45RO+) T cells sorted from blood. V gene TRBV14 combines with J gene TRBJ2-7; D may be TRBD1 or TRBD2 (6 bases each). The CDR3 is CASRPRRDNEQYF. The CDR3 region has the DNA TGTGCCAGCAGGCCAAGGAGGGACAACGAGCAGTACTTC.